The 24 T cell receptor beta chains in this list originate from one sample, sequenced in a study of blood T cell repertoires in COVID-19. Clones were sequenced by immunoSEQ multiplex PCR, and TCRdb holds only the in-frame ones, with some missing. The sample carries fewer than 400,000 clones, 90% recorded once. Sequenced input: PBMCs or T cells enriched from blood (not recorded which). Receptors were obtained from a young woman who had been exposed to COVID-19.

CDR3 DNA sequence: TGTGCCAGCAGCTTAGGGCAGGGGGCATGGGAGACCCAGTACTTC. Translating it yields CASSLGQGAWETQYF. The V call is TRBV7-2, the J call TRBJ2-5, with TRBD1 matching 8 bases. V was pared by 1 base and J by 5 bases, with 6 bases of the junction left unmatched. Germline V lookup: CDR1 SGHTA, CDR2 FQGNSA. The CDR3 has 15 amino acids. Full variable domain (outside the CDR3, taken from reference TRBV7-2 and TRBJ2-5): GAGVSQSPSNKVTEKGKDVELRCDPISGHTALYWYRQSLGQGLEFLIYFQGNSAPDKSGLPSDRFSAERTGGSVSTLTIQRTQQEDSAVYLCASSLGQGAWETQYFGPGTRLLVL.

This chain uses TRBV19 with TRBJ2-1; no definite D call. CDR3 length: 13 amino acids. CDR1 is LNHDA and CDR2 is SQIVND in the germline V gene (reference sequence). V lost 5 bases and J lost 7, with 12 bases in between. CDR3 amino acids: CASSLTRRNEQFF. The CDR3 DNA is TGTGCCAGTAGTTTGACACGCCGGAATGAGCAGTTCTTC. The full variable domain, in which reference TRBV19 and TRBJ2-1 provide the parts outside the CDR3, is DGGITQSPKYLFRKEGQNVTLSCEQNLNHDAMYWYRQDPGQGLRLIYYSQIVNDFQKGDIAEGYSVSREKKESFPLTVTSAQKNPTAFYLCASSLTRRNEQFFGPGTRLTVL.

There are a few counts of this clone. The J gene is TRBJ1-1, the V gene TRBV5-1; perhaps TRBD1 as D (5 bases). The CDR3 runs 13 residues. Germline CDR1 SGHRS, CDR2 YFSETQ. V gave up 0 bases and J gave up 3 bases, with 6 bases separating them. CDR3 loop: CASSLVRDTEAFF. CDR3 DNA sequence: TGCGCCAGCAGCTTGGTCAGGGACACTGAAGCTTTCTTT. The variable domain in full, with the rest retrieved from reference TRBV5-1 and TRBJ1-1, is KAGVTQTPRYLIKTRGQQVTLSCSPISGHRSVSWYQQTPGQGLQFLFEYFSETQRNKGNFPGRFSGRQFSNSRSEMNVSTLELGDSALYLCASSLVRDTEAFFGQGTRLTVV.

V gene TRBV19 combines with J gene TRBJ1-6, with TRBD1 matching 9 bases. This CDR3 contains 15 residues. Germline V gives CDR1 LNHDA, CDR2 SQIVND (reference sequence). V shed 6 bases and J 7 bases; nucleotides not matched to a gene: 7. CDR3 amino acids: CASSPQGADNSPLHF. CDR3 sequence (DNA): TGTGCCAGTAGCCCACAGGGGGCCGACAATTCACCCCTCCACTTT.

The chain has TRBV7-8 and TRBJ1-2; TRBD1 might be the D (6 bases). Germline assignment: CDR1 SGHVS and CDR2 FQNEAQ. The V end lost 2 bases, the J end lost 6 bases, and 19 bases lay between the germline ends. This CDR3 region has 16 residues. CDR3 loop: CASSLIGGLGYNGYTF. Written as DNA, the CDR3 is TGTGCCAGCAGCTTAATAGGGGGATTGGGCTACAATGGCTACACCTTC.

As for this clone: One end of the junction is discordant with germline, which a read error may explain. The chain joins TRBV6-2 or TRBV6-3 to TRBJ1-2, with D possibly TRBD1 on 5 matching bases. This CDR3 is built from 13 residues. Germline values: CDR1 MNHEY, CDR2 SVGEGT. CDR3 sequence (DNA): TGTGCCAGCAGTTACTCAAGGACAAGGTCGGTCCTCTTC. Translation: CASSYSRTRSVLF.

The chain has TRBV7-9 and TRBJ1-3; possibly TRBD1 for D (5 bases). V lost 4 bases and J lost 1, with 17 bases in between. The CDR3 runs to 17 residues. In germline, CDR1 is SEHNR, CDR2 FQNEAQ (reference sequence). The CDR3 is CASSSGLGRVSGNTIYF. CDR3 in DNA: TGTGCCAGCAGCTCCGGTCTGGGCAGGGTGTCTGGAAACACCATATATTTT.

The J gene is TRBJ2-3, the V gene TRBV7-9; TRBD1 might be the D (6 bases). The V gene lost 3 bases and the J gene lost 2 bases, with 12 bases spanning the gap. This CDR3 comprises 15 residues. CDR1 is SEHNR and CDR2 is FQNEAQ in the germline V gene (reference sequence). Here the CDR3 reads CASSFWGTNTDTQYF. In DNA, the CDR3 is TGTGCCAGCAGCTTTTGGGGGACAAACACAGATACGCAGTATTTT.

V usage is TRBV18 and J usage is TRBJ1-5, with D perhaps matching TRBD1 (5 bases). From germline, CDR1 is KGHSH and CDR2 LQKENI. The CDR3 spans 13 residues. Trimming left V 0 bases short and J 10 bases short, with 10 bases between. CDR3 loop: CASSPPAGYPQHF. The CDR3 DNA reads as TGTGCCAGCTCACCACCGGCAGGGTATCCCCAGCATTTT.

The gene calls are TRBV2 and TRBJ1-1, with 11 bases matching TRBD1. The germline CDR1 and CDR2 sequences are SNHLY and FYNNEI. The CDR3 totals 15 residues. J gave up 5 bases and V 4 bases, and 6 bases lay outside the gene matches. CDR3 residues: CASSALGQGATEAFF. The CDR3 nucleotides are TGTGCCAGCAGTGCCCTCGGACAGGGGGCTACTGAAGCTTTCTTT.

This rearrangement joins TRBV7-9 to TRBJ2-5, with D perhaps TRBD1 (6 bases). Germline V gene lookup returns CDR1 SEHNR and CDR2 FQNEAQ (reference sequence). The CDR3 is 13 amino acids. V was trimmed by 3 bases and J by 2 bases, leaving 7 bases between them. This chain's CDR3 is CASSFQGQETQYF. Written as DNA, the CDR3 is TGTGCCAGCAGCTTTCAGGGGCAAGAGACCCAGTACTTC.

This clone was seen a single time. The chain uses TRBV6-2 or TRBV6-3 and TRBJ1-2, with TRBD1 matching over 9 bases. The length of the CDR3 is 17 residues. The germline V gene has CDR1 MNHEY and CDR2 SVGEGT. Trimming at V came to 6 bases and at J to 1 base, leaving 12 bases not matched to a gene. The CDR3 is CASSHPRTGAVNYGYTF. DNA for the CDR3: TGTGCCAGCAGCCACCCCCGGACAGGGGCGGTTAACTATGGCTACACCTTC.

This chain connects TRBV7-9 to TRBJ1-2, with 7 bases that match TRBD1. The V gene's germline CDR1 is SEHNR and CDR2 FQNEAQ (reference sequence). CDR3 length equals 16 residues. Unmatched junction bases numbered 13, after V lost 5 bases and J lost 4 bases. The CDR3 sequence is CASSPAPRAGGYGYTF. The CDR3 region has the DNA TGTGCCAGCAGCCCCGCGCCTCGGGCAGGGGGCTATGGCTACACCTTC.

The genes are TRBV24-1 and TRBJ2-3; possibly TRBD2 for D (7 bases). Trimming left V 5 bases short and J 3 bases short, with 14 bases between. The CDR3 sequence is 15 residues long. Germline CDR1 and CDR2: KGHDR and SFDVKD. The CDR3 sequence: CATSAWGGQTDTQYF. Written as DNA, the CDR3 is TGTGCCACCAGTGCCTGGGGGGGGCAAACAGATACGCAGTATTTT.

CDR3: CSVGTSADTQYF. CDR3 in DNA: TGCAGCGTTGGGACTAGCGCAGATACGCAGTATTTT. The rearrangement joins TRBV29-1 to TRBJ2-3; 9 bases line up with TRBD2. This CDR3 has 12 residues. CDR1 and CDR2 (germline): SQVTM, ANQGSEA. V was pared by 4 bases and J by 4 bases, with 0 bases of the junction left unmatched.

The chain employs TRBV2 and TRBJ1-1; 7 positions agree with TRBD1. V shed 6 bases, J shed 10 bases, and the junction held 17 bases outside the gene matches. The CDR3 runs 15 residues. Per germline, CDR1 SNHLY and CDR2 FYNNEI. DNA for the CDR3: TGTGCCAGCAGACCACAGACAGGGCCTTTTCGGGGAGCTTTCTTT. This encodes CASRPQTGPFRGAFF.

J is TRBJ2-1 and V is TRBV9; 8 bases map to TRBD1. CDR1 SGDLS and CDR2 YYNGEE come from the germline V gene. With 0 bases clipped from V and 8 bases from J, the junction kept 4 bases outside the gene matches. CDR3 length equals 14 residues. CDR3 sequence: CASSVGQGAYEQFF. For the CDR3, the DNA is TGTGCCAGCAGCGTAGGGCAGGGGGCATATGAGCAGTTCTTC.

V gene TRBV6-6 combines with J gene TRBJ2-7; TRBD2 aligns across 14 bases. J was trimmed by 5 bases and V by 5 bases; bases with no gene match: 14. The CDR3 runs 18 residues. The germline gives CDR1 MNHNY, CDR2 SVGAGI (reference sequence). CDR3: CASSPGLAGEPLFDEQYF. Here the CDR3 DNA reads TGTGCCAGCAGTCCGGGACTAGCGGGGGAACCTCTCTTCGACGAGCAGTACTTC.

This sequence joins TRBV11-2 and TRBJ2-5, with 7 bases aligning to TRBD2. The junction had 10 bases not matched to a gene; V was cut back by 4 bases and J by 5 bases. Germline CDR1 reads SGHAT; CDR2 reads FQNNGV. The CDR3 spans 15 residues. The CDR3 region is CASSYKTSAEETQYF. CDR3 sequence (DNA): TGTGCCAGCAGCTACAAAACTAGCGCCGAGGAGACCCAGTACTTC.

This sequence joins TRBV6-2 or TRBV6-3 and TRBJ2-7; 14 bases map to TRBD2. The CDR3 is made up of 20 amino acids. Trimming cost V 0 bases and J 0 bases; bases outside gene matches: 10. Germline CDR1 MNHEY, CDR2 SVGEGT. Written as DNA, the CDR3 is TGTGCCAGCAGTTACTCTGCAGAGGGACTAGCGGGGGAAAGCTCCTACGAGCAGTACTTC. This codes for CASSYSAEGLAGESSYEQYF.

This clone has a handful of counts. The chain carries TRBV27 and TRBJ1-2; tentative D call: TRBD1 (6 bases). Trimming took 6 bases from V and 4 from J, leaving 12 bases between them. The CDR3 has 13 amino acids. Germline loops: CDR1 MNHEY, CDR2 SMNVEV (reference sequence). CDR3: CASSQGWIYGYTF. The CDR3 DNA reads TGTGCCAGCAGCCAGGGGTGGATCTATGGCTACACCTTC.

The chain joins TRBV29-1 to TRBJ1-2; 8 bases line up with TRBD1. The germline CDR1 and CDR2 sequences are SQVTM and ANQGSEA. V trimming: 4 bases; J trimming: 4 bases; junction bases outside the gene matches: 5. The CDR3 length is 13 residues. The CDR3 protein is CSVVGQGLYGYTF. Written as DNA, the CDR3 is TGCAGCGTTGTAGGACAGGGACTCTATGGCTACACCTTC. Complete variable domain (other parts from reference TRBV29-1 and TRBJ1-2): SAVISQKPSRDICQRGTSLTIQCQVDSQVTMMFWYRQQPGQSLTLIATANQGSEATYESGFVIDKFPISRPNLTFSTLTVSNMSPEDSSIYLCSVVGQGLYGYTFGSGTRLTVV.

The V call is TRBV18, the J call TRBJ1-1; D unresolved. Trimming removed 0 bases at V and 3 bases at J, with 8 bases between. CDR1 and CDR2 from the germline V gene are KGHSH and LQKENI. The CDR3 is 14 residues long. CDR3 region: CASSPPGRHTEAFF. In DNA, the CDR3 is TGTGCCAGCTCACCACCGGGGAGACACACTGAAGCTTTCTTT.

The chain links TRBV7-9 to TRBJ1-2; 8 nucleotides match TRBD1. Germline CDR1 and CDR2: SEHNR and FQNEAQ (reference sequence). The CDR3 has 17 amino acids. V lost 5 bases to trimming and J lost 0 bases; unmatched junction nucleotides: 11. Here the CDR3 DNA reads TGTGCCAGCAGCCATCAGGGGGCAACCTCTCCTAACTATGGCTACACCTTC. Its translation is CASSHQGATSPNYGYTF.